The 14 T cell receptor beta chains presented below share a single source sample, sequenced in a study of T cells in localized non-small cell lung cancer. This table comes from immunoSEQ multiplex PCR, and its TCRdb copy is limited to in-frame clones, with some not included. The sample records about 48,000 clones, roughly 80% being singletons. Sequences were derived from peripheral blood, sampled before any cancer treatment. The source is a man aged 40 to 70 with stage I squamous cell lung carcinoma.

J is TRBJ2-6 and V is TRBV19, with D possibly matching TRBD1 (7 bases). CDR3 size: 14 residues. Trimming removed 10 bases from V and 2 bases from J, with 12 bases in between. Germline V gene sequence: CDR1 LNHDA, CDR2 SQIVND (reference sequence). DNA for the CDR3: TGTGCCACTAGCGACAGGGCTGGGGCCAACGTCCTGACTTTC. Its protein product is CATSDRAGANVLTF.

The chain carries TRBV7-7 and TRBJ2-1; 7 bases fit TRBD2. This CDR3 comprises 14 residues. After removal of 6 bases from V and 8 bases from J, the junction contained 10 bases not matched to a gene. Germline V lookup: CDR1 SSHAT, CDR2 FNYEAQ (reference sequence). The CDR3 region has the DNA TGTGCCAGCAGTTCCGCGGGGAGGGCCCATGAGCAGTTCTTC. Its protein is CASSSAGRAHEQFF.

This clone was recorded a few times. The gene calls are TRBV6-1 and TRBJ1-6, with 9 bases fitting TRBD1. The V segment lost 8 bases and the J segment 10 bases; nucleotides outside the gene matches: 9. The CDR3 runs 14 residues. Germline lookup yields CDR1 MNHNS and CDR2 SASEGT. CDR3 in DNA: TGTGCCAGCCTCATGGGACAGGGAGGATCACCCCTCCACTTT. It encodes CASLMGQGGSPLHF.

The chain is built from TRBV4-3 and TRBJ1-3; TRBD1 matches at 7 bases. The trim removed 0 bases at V and 8 bases at J, leaving 13 bases unmatched. Germline V CDR1 and CDR2: LGHNA, YSLEER. The CDR3 length is 17 residues. The chain's CDR3 is CASSQDGGGRGAHTIYF. The CDR3 DNA is TGCGCCAGCAGCCAAGATGGCGGAGGCAGGGGGGCCCACACCATATATTTT.

The chain carries TRBV5-1 and TRBJ1-2; D not certain. V was clipped by 6 bases and J by 4 bases, with 19 bases between them. Per germline, CDR1 SGHRS and CDR2 YFSETQ. The CDR3 totals 15 residues. For the CDR3, the DNA is TGCGCCAGCATGGTCGCGGTTCGAAAGACCTATGGCTACACCTTC. It encodes CASMVAVRKTYGYTF.

A single count supports this clone. The rearrangement links TRBV7-2 to TRBJ1-2, with 7 bases aligning to TRBD1. V gave up 5 bases and J gave up 8 bases; unmatched junction bases: 8. Germline-derived CDR1 and CDR2 are SGHTA and FQGNSA. The CDR3 covers 13 residues. The CDR3 protein is CASSQDRVRGYTF. CDR3 nucleotide sequence: TGTGCCAGCAGCCAAGACAGGGTACGCGGCTACACCTTC.

This clone was seen a single time. This sequence joins TRBV9 and TRBJ2-1; TRBD1 agrees at 8 bases. V was clipped by 0 bases and J by 7 bases; unmatched bases: 9. CDR3 size: 16 residues. From germline, CDR1 is SGDLS and CDR2 YYNGEE. CDR3 residues: CASSVAPLRQGNEQFF. The DNA for the CDR3 is TGTGCCAGCAGCGTAGCTCCTCTGAGACAGGGGAATGAGCAGTTCTTC.

The count of this clone is one. This chain connects TRBV27 to TRBJ1-5; D is ambiguous. Trimming pared 3 bases from V and 7 bases from J, leaving 16 bases between. The germline gives CDR1 MNHEY, CDR2 SMNVEV (reference sequence). This CDR3 comprises 15 residues. CDR3 nucleotide sequence: TGTGCCAGCAGTTTGTCCCTCACGGGCCCACAGCCCCAGCATTTT. Its translation is CASSLSLTGPQPQHF.

This clone has just a few counts. The CDR3 DNA is TGTGCCAGCAGGGACCCACAGGGGGCGATGGCCAAAAACATTCAGTACTTC. Its protein product is CASRDPQGAMAKNIQYF. J is TRBJ2-4 and V is TRBV2; TRBD1 agrees at 9 bases. There are 17 residues in the CDR3. Germline V gene sequence: CDR1 SNHLY, CDR2 FYNNEI. J gave up 1 base and V 6 bases, and 10 bases lay outside the gene matches. Based on the CDR3 plus reference TRBV2 and TRBJ2-4, the full variable domain is EPEVTQTPSHQVTQMGQEVILRCVPISNHLYFYWYRQILGQKVEFLVSFYNNEISEKSEIFDDQFSVERPDGSNFTLKIRSTKLEDSAMYFCASRDPQGAMAKNIQYFGAGTRLSVL.

This rearrangement joins TRBV29-1 to TRBJ1-3; D ambiguous. From germline, CDR1 is SQVTM and CDR2 ANQGSEA. This CDR3 comprises 13 residues. With 6 bases removed from V and 0 bases from J, the gap between germline ends came to 9 bases. For the CDR3, the DNA is TGCAGCGTCCGACTTAACTCTGGAAACACCATATATTTT. This sequence encodes CSVRLNSGNTIYF.

The rearrangement uses TRBV5-4 and TRBJ2-2; the D gene is possibly TRBD2 (5 bases). CDR1 and CDR2 from the germline V gene are SGHNT and YYREEE (reference sequence). Trimming cost V 2 bases and J 4 bases, with 9 bases left between them. The CDR3 spans 14 residues. The CDR3 DNA is TGTGCCAGCAGCTTTGAGGGCGCCACCGGGGAGCTGTTTTTT. This sequence encodes CASSFEGATGELFF.

The chain uses TRBV11-2 and TRBJ1-1; possible D gene TRBD1, 6 bases. The CDR3 has 15 amino acids. V lost 5 bases and J 6 bases, leaving 19 bases between the germline ends. Germline-derived CDR1 and CDR2 are SGHAT and FQNNGV. The CDR3 DNA is TGTGCCAGCAGCCCTCGGGGGCCGGCGGGGTCTGAAGCTTTCTTT. Translated: CASSPRGPAGSEAFF. The full variable domain, rest sourced from reference TRBV11-2 and TRBJ1-1, is EAGVAQSPRYKIIEKRQSVAFWCNPISGHATLYWYQQILGQGPKLLIQFQNNGVVDDSQLPKDRFSAERLKGVDSTLKIQPAKLEDSAVYLCASSPRGPAGSEAFFGQGTRLTVV.

The chain couples TRBV19 to TRBJ2-3; TRBD2 might be the D (6 bases). V lost 5 bases to trimming and J lost 6 bases, with 18 bases between them. Germline CDR1 LNHDA, CDR2 SQIVND (reference sequence). The length of the CDR3 is 15 residues. The CDR3 nucleotides are TGTGCCAGTAGTCAAAGACTAGTGAGTCCGGATACGCAGTATTTT. This gives the protein CASSQRLVSPDTQYF.

The rearrangement uses TRBV28 and TRBJ1-5, with 9 bases identical to TRBD1. CDR3 length: 18 residues. Trimming removed 4 bases from V and 1 base from J; junction bases left unmatched: 11. The V gene's germline CDR1 is MDHEN and CDR2 SYDVKM. The CDR3 nucleotides read TGTGCCAGCAGTTCCTTACTGGACAGGGGCAGGAGCAATCAGCCCCAGCATTTT. Translated: CASSSLLDRGRSNQPQHF.